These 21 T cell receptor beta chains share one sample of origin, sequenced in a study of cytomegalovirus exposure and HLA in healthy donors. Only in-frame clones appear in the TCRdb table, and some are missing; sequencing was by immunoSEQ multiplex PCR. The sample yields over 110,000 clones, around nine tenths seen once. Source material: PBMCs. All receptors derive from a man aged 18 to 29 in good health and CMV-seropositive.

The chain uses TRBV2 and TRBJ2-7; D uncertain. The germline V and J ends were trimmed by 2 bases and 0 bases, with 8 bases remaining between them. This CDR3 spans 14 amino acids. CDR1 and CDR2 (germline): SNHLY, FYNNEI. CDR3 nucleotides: TGTGCCAGCAGTGAACTGGGCAGCTCCTACGAGCAGTACTTC. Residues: CASSELGSSYEQYF.

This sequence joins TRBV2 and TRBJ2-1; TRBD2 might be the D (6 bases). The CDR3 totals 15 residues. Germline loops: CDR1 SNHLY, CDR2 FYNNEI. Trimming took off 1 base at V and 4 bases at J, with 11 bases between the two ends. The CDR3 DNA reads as TGTGCCAGCAGTGAAGGCAGGGAGGCTTACAATGAGCAGTTCTTC. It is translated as CASSEGREAYNEQFF.

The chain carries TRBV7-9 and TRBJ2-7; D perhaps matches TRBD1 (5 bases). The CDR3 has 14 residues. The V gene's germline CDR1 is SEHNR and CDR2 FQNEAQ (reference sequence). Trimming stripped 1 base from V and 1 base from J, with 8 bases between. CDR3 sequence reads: CASSLGDRSYEQYF. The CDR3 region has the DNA TGTGCCAGCAGCTTAGGCGACAGATCCTACGAGCAGTACTTC.

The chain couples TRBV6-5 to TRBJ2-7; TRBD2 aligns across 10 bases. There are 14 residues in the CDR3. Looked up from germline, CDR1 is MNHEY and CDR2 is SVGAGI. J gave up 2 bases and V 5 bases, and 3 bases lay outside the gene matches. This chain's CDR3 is CASSQREGPYEQYF. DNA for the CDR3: TGTGCCAGCAGTCAGCGGGAGGGCCCCTACGAGCAGTACTTC.

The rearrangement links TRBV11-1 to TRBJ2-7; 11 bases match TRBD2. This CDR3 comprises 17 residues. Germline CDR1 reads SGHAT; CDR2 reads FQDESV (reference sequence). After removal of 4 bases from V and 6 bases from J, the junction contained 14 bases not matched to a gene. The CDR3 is CASSSPFSGRAGAEQYF. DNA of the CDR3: TGTGCCAGCAGCTCTCCGTTTAGCGGGAGGGCCGGCGCCGAGCAGTACTTC.

The CDR3 DNA follows: TGTGCCAGCAGACCGGACAGGGGGCACTATGGCTACACCTTC. Protein: CASRPDRGHYGYTF. This chain uses TRBV6-5 with TRBJ1-2; 11 positions match TRBD1. The CDR3 runs to 14 residues. Unmatched junction bases numbered 3, after V lost 6 bases and J lost 3 bases. Looked up from germline, CDR1 is MNHEY and CDR2 is SVGAGI.

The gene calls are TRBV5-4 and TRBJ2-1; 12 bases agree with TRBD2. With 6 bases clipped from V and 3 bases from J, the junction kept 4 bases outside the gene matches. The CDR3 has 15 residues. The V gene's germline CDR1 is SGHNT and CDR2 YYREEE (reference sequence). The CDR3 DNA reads TGTGCCAGCATCAAGACTAGCGGGAGCTACAATGAGCAGTTCTTC. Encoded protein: CASIKTSGSYNEQFF.

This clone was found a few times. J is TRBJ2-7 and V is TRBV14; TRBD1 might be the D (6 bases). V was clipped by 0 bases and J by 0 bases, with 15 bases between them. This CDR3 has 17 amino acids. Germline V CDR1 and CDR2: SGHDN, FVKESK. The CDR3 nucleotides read TGTGCCAGCAGCCAAGATTACTCGACAGGAGACTCCTACGAGCAGTACTTC. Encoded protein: CASSQDYSTGDSYEQYF.

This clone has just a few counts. Here the CDR3 reads CASSVGGTGGVVSGANVLTF. Here the CDR3 DNA reads TGTGCCAGCAGCGTAGGAGGGACGGGGGGAGTAGTGTCTGGGGCCAACGTCCTGACTTTC. The chain joins TRBV9 to TRBJ2-6, with TRBD2 matching over 7 bases. Germline CDR1 and CDR2: SGDLS and YYNGEE. This CDR3 spans 20 amino acids. After removal of 0 bases from V and 1 base from J, the junction contained 13 bases not matched to a gene.

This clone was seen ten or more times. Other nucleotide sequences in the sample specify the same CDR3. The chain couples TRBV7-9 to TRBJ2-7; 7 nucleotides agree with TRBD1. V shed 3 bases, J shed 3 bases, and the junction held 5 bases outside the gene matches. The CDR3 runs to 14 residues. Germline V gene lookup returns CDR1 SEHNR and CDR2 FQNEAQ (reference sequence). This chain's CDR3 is CASSLRGTDYEQYF. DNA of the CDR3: TGTGCCAGCAGCTTGAGGGGGACAGACTACGAGCAGTACTTC.

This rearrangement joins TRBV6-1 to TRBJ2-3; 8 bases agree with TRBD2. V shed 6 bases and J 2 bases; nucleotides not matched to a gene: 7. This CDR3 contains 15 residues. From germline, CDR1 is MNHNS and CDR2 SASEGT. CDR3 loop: CASSVLAGNTDTQYF. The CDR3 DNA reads TGTGCCAGCAGCGTCCTAGCGGGTAACACAGATACGCAGTATTTT.

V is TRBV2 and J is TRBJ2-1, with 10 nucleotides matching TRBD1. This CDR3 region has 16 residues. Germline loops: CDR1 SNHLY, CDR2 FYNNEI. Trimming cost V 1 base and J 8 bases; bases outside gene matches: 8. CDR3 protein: CASSEEWDRGAHEQFF. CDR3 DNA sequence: TGTGCCAGCAGTGAAGAGTGGGACAGGGGCGCCCATGAGCAGTTCTTC.

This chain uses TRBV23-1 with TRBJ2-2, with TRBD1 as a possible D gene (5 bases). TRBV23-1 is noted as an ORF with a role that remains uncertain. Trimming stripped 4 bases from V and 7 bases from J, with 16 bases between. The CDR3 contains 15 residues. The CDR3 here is CASSRGGARNGELFF. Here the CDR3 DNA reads TGCGCCAGCAGTCGGGGTGGGGCGAGGAACGGGGAGCTGTTTTTT.

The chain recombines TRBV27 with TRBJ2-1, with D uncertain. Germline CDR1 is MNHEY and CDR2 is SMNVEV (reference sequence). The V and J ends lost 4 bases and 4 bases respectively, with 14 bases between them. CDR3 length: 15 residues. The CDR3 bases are TGTGCCAGCAGTTCACCCCTCACTAAATACAATGAGCAGTTCTTC. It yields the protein CASSSPLTKYNEQFF.

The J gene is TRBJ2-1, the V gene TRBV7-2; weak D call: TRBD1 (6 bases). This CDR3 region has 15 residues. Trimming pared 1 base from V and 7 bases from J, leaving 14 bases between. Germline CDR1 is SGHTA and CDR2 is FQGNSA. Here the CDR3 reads CASSLELWGRNEQFF. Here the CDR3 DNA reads TGTGCCAGCAGCTTAGAGTTGTGGGGGCGGAATGAGCAGTTCTTC. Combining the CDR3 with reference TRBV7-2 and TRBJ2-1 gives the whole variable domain GAGVSQSPSNKVTEKGKDVELRCDPISGHTALYWYRQSLGQGLEFLIYFQGNSAPDKSGLPSDRFSAERTGGSVSTLTIQRTQQEDSAVYLCASSLELWGRNEQFFGPGTRLTVL.

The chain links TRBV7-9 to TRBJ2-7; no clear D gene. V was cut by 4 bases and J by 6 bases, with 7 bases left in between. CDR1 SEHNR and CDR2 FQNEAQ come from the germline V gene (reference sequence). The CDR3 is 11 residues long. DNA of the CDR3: TGTGCCAGCAGCTCCCCTCCCGAGCAGTACTTC. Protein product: CASSSPPEQYF.

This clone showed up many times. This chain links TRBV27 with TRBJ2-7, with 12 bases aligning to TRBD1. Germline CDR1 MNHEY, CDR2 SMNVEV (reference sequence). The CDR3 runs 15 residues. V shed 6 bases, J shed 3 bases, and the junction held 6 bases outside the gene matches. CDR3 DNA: TGTGCCAGCAGGACCCGGGACAGGGGGCTCTACGAGCAGTACTTC. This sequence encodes CASRTRDRGLYEQYF.

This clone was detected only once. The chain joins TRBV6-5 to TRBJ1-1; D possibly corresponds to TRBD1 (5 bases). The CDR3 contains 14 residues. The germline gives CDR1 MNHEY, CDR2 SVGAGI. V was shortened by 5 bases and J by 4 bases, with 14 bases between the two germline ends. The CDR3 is CASSRPWGGTEAFF. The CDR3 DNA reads TGTGCCAGCAGTCGGCCATGGGGGGGCACTGAAGCTTTCTTT.

The CDR3 DNA sequence: TGTGCCATCACCCGGACAGGGAGCACCTCCATAGACTATGGCTACACCTTC. Its protein is CAITRTGSTSIDYGYTF. This chain joins TRBV10-3 and TRBJ1-2; 8 bases are a match to TRBD1. Trimming took 7 bases from V and 3 from J; bases not matched to a gene: 16. CDR1 is ENHRY and CDR2 is SYGVKD in the germline V gene. CDR3 size: 17 residues.

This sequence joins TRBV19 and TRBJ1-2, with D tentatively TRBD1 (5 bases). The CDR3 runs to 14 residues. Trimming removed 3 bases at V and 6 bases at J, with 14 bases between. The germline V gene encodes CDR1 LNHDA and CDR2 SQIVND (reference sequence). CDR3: CASSMGREEDGYTF. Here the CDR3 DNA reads TGTGCCAGTAGTATGGGACGGGAGGAAGATGGCTACACCTTC.

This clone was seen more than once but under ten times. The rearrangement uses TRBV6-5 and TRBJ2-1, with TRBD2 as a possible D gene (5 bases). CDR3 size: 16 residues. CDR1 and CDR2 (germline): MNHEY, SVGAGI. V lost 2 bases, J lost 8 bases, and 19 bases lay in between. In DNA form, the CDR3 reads TGTGCCAGCAGTTACGATCGGAAGCTAGCTTCCCATGAGCAGTTCTTC. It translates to CASSYDRKLASHEQFF.